This TCR beta chain was captured in a study of cytomegalovirus exposure and HLA in healthy donors. Study-wide points: Evidence from a later analysis indicated that most CMV-associated TCR beta chains looked HLA-restricted. What was likely a sequencing artifact was a cluster of highly shared sequence variants. In an earlier analysis, in some 540 donors, most V segments appeared productive either ~87% or ~30% of the time.

As to this clone: Its antigen is not identified.

The study sampled nominally healthy donors, though unrecorded immune exposures were likely. 60 Vbeta and 13 Jbeta primers were used in PCR. Libraries were prepared by immunoSEQ multiplex PCR; TCRdb keeps only in-frame clonotypes and omits some of them. The table records about 200,000 clones, 60% to 80% of them present only once. Germline CDR1 is SGHRS and CDR2 is YFSETQ. The CDR3 extends over 14 amino acids. The germline V and J ends were trimmed by 3 bases and 0 bases, with 9 bases remaining between them. This TCR derives from a male donor in good health and CMV-seronegative. The gene calls are TRBV5-1 and TRBJ1-2, with no clear D. The sequenced sample was PBMCs. Here the CDR3 reads CASSYDTSNYGYTF. As DNA, the CDR3 is TGCGCCAGCAGCTATGACACCTCTAACTATGGCTACACCTTC.